This note documents a single TCR beta chain sequence. Relative to the germline gene, one junction end is altered; a read error may explain this. TCRdb independently ran MiXCR on the RT-PCR reads; one entry per CDR3 protein. Of about 680,000 distinct CDR3 sequences detected, 12% to 15% appear once; the ten largest clones hold roughly 3.6%. The CDR3 contains 14 residues. In germline, CDR1 is SSHAT, CDR2 FNYEAQ (reference sequence). The specimen sequenced was memory CD4+ T cells from blood. The chain links TRBV7-7 to TRBJ2-1; D unclear. This sequence was found in a female donor in good health, serving as a healthy control. Written as DNA, the CDR3 is TGTGCTAGCAGTGTAGACGGAGCCTACAATGAGCAGTTCTTC. Encoded protein: CASSVDGAYNEQFF.